Shown below are 27 T cell receptor beta chains from a single sample sequenced in a study of blood T cell repertoires in COVID-19. Produced via immunoSEQ multiplex PCR; TCRdb's table is partial and in-frame only. The data show a few hundred thousand clones, 84% seen once. Material for sequencing was PBMCs or T cells enriched from blood (not recorded which). The receptor set was obtained from a middle-aged woman who had recovered from COVID-19.

The genes are TRBV11-3 and TRBJ2-3; 10 bases align to TRBD1. J was trimmed by 2 bases and V by 4 bases; bases with no gene match: 6. The CDR3 covers 16 residues. Germline V gene sequence: CDR1 SGHNT, CDR2 YENEEA. As DNA, the CDR3 is TGTGCCAGCAGCTACCGGGACAGGGGCGCCACAGATACGCAGTATTTT. Translation: CASSYRDRGATDTQYF.

This clone was counted a few times. The sample has other DNA sequences that encode this CDR3 too. The V gene is TRBV9, the J gene TRBJ2-3; TRBD2 matches 12 bases. Per germline, CDR1 SGDLS and CDR2 YYNGEE. This CDR3 has 15 residues. V shed 2 bases, J shed 5 bases, and the junction held 3 bases outside the gene matches. The CDR3 is CASSVLAGGGDTQYF. In nucleotides, the CDR3 is TGTGCCAGCAGCGTTCTAGCGGGAGGGGGAGATACGCAGTATTTT. The full variable domain, in which reference TRBV9 and TRBJ2-3 provide the parts outside the CDR3, is DSGVTQTPKHLITATGQRVTLRCSPRSGDLSVYWYQQSLDQGLQFLIQYYNGEERAKGNILERFSAQQFPDLHSELNLSSLELGDSALYFCASSVLAGGGDTQYFGPGTRLTVL.

This sequence joins TRBV7-6 and TRBJ2-7; 10 bases line up with TRBD1. The V gene end was trimmed by 5 bases and the J gene end by 1 base; junction bases not matched to a gene: 11. Germline V gene data show CDR1 as SGHVS and CDR2 as FNYEAQ. The CDR3 consists of 17 residues. This CDR3 is CASSPRRPGQGSYEQYF. CDR3 coding DNA: TGTGCCAGCAGCCCCCGGCGACCGGGACAGGGGTCCTACGAGCAGTACTTC. Looking up the rest from reference TRBV7-6 and TRBJ2-7 gives the full variable domain: GAGVSQSPRYKVTKRGQDVALRCDPISGHVSLYWYRQALGQGPEFLTYFNYEAQQDKSGLPNDRFSAERPEGSISTLTIQRTEQRDSAMYRCASSPRRPGQGSYEQYFGPGTRLTVT.

The chain employs TRBV18 and TRBJ2-5; weak D call: TRBD1 (5 bases). V was clipped by 3 bases and J by 2 bases, with 10 bases between them. Germline lookup yields CDR1 KGHSH and CDR2 LQKENI. CDR3 size: 14 residues. The CDR3 here is CASSPSAGQETQYF. The CDR3 DNA sequence: TGTGCCAGCTCACCGTCGGCAGGGCAAGAGACCCAGTACTTC.

DNA of the CDR3: TGTGCCACCAGTGATTCCTCGGGACAGGGCAGTTACGAGCAGTACTTC. Its translation is CATSDSSGQGSYEQYF. The gene calls are TRBV24-1 and TRBJ2-7; 9 positions match TRBD1. The V segment lost 2 bases and the J segment 4 bases; nucleotides outside the gene matches: 8. Germline-derived CDR1 and CDR2 are KGHDR and SFDVKD. The CDR3 has 16 residues.

This chain links TRBV4-2 with TRBJ2-7, with 10 bases lining up with TRBD1. This CDR3 has 15 residues. Germline assignment: CDR1 LGHNA and CDR2 YNFKEQ. The trim removed 3 bases at V and 2 bases at J, leaving 4 bases unmatched. In DNA form, the CDR3 reads TGTGCCAGCAGCCAGCTCGGGACAGGGGCCTACGAGCAGTACTTC. This translates into CASSQLGTGAYEQYF.

This sequence joins TRBV24-1 and TRBJ1-1; D ambiguous. Deletions cut 9 bases from V and 1 base from J, with 11 bases between. CDR3 length equals 13 residues. CDR1 is KGHDR, CDR2 SFDVKD, per germline. CDR3 sequence: CATRSGSNTEAFF. The CDR3 bases are TGTGCCACCCGATCAGGATCGAACACTGAAGCTTTCTTT.

The chain links TRBV19 to TRBJ1-1; TRBD1 might be the D (6 bases). Trimming pared 3 bases from V and 8 bases from J, leaving 16 bases between. There are 14 residues in the CDR3. Germline V gene sequence: CDR1 LNHDA, CDR2 SQIVND (reference sequence). The CDR3 is CASSIGGGSAEAFF. Written as DNA, the CDR3 is TGTGCCAGTAGTATTGGGGGCGGGTCAGCAGAAGCTTTCTTT.

The chain combines TRBV10-3 with TRBJ1-2, with D tentatively TRBD1 (5 bases). The CDR3 has 14 amino acids. V was trimmed by 0 bases and J by 2 bases, leaving 7 bases between them. Germline values: CDR1 ENHRY, CDR2 SYGVKD. The CDR3 DNA is TGTGCCATCAGTGAGTCCAGGGTCAACTATGGCTACACCTTC. This encodes CAISESRVNYGYTF.

The chain recombines TRBV5-5 with TRBJ2-5; maybe TRBD2 (7 bases). The CDR3 runs to 16 residues. Germline-derived CDR1 and CDR2 are SGHKS and YYEKEE (reference sequence). Trimming took off 2 bases at V and 0 bases at J, with 14 bases between the two ends. CDR3 sequence: CASSLLARGDQETQYF. The CDR3 region has the DNA TGTGCCAGCAGCTTACTAGCGAGGGGGGACCAAGAGACCCAGTACTTC.

The J gene is TRBJ1-2, the V gene TRBV20-1; D is ambiguous. From germline, CDR1 is DFQATT and CDR2 SNEGSKA (reference sequence). Trimming cost V 3 bases and J 0 bases, with 8 bases left between them. The CDR3 extends over 13 amino acids. The CDR3 sequence: CSASTDSNYGYTF. Here the CDR3 DNA reads TGCAGTGCTAGTACAGATTCTAACTATGGCTACACCTTC.

This chain links TRBV19 with TRBJ2-2; D is undetermined. V gave up 3 bases and J gave up 0 bases, with 11 bases separating them. The CDR3 has 16 amino acids. The germline V gene encodes CDR1 LNHDA and CDR2 SQIVND (reference sequence). The CDR3 region has the DNA TGTGCCAGTAGTATTTCCCGGTTCGCGAACACCGGGGAGCTGTTTTTT. Translation: CASSISRFANTGELFF.

V gene TRBV20-1 combines with J gene TRBJ2-1; D unclear. The germline V gene encodes CDR1 DFQATT and CDR2 SNEGSKA (reference sequence). Trimming stripped 5 bases from V and 4 bases from J, with 6 bases between. This CDR3 region has 11 residues. In nucleotides, the CDR3 is TGCAGTGCTCCCGTATACAATGAGCAGTTCTTC. It encodes CSAPVYNEQFF.

This chain links TRBV29-1 with TRBJ1-5; D is unclear. Looked up from germline, CDR1 is SQVTM and CDR2 is ANQGSEA. V lost 4 bases, J lost 2 bases, and 12 bases lay in between. CDR3 length: 14 amino acids. The CDR3 DNA sequence: TGCAGCGTTGTTAGTGACGGAGGCAATCAGCCCCAGCATTTT. Translating gives CSVVSDGGNQPQHF.

A few counts support this clone. The J gene is TRBJ2-7, the V gene TRBV6-2 or TRBV6-3; 7 bases map to TRBD2. Germline lookup yields CDR1 MNHEY and CDR2 SVGEGT. The CDR3 covers 12 residues. V lost 2 bases and J lost 6; bases outside the gene matches: 1. The CDR3 region is CASSYGGGEQYV. The DNA of the CDR3 is TGTGCCAGCAGTTACGGCGGGGGCGAGCAGTACGTC.

This clone was picked up a small number of times. The chain couples TRBV7-8 to TRBJ1-2, with D unclear. V lost 4 bases, J lost 0 bases, and 9 bases lay in between. Germline V CDR1 and CDR2: SGHVS, FQNEAQ. The length of the CDR3 is 14 residues. The CDR3 loop is CASSYRVANYGYTF. CDR3 bases: TGTGCCAGCAGCTACAGAGTCGCTAACTATGGCTACACCTTC.

The chain recombines TRBV5-1 with TRBJ1-1, with TRBD1 as a possible D gene (5 bases). Germline V CDR1 and CDR2: SGHRS, YFSETQ. This CDR3 spans 18 amino acids. Trimming removed 0 bases at V and 1 base at J, with 19 bases between. CDR3 DNA sequence: TGCGCCAGCAGCTTGGTCCTTAGGACACTTGCCTCGAACACTGAAGCTTTCTTT. This codes for CASSLVLRTLASNTEAFF.

This clone was found once. This chain joins TRBV29-1 and TRBJ2-1, with 8 bases lining up with TRBD2. V was clipped by 2 bases and J by 8 bases; unmatched bases: 2. The CDR3 has 12 residues. From germline, CDR1 is SQVTM and CDR2 ANQGSEA. The CDR3, as DNA: TGCAGCGTTGAACCGGGGGGGGATGAGCAGTTCTTC. This codes for CSVEPGGDEQFF.

V is TRBV7-2 and J is TRBJ2-6, with D possibly TRBD1 on 6 matching bases. Trimming left V 1 base short and J 2 bases short, with 6 bases between. In germline, CDR1 is SGHTA, CDR2 FQGNSA. The CDR3 length is 15 residues. CDR3 nucleotides: TGTGCCAGCAGCTTAGGGGGGCCTGGGGCCAACGTCCTGACTTTC. Residues: CASSLGGPGANVLTF. Full variable domain (rest looked up from reference TRBV7-2 and TRBJ2-6): GAGVSQSPSNKVTEKGKDVELRCDPISGHTALYWYRQSLGQGLEFLIYFQGNSAPDKSGLPSDRFSAERTGGSVSTLTIQRTQQEDSAVYLCASSLGGPGANVLTFGAGSRLTVL.

The chain is built from TRBV12-3 or TRBV12-4 and TRBJ1-5; D call uncertain. CDR3 length: 12 amino acids. V dropped 6 bases and J dropped 6 bases, with 9 bases sitting between them. CDR3 protein: CASSLSGQPQHF. In nucleotides, the CDR3 is TGTGCCAGCAGCCTCTCAGGTCAGCCCCAGCATTTT.

This clone appeared a single time. This sequence joins TRBV30 and TRBJ2-1; TRBD2 aligns across 8 bases. This CDR3 is built from 16 residues. Germline assignment: CDR1 GTSNPN and CDR2 SVGIG (reference sequence). The V segment lost 3 bases and the J segment 4 bases; nucleotides outside the gene matches: 11. The DNA of the CDR3 is TGTGCCTGGAGATTACGGCTAGCGGGTGTATACAATGAGCAGTTCTTC. Protein product: CAWRLRLAGVYNEQFF.

The chain links TRBV7-2 to TRBJ2-1; TRBD2 matches at 8 bases. Germline trimming cut 4 bases from V and 1 base from J; bases unmatched to any gene: 3. Germline values: CDR1 SGHTA, CDR2 FQGNSA. The CDR3 totals 15 residues. DNA of the CDR3: TGTGCCAGCAGCTCGGGACTAGGATCCTACAATGAGCAGTTCTTC. Protein product: CASSSGLGSYNEQFF.

The J gene is TRBJ2-1, the V gene TRBV5-1, with 7 bases that match TRBD1. The V gene end was trimmed by 3 bases and the J gene end by 8 bases; junction bases not matched to a gene: 2. Germline V CDR1 and CDR2: SGHRS, YFSETQ. The CDR3 spans 12 residues. The chain's CDR3 is CASSSTGDEQFF. The CDR3 nucleotides read TGCGCCAGCAGCTCCACAGGGGATGAGCAGTTCTTC.

The chain employs TRBV30 and TRBJ1-6, with 10 bases matching TRBD1. V trimming: 5 bases; J trimming: 8 bases; junction bases outside the gene matches: 3. From germline, CDR1 is GTSNPN and CDR2 SVGIG (reference sequence). The CDR3 sequence is 13 residues long. This CDR3 is CAWSGTGDSPLHF. The DNA of the CDR3 is TGTGCCTGGTCCGGGACAGGGGATTCACCCCTCCACTTT.

The CDR3 loop reads CASSPGGIGNEQFF. CDR3 sequence (DNA): TGTGCCAGCAGCCCTGGCGGGATTGGGAATGAGCAGTTCTTC. The genes are TRBV28 and TRBJ2-1; possible D gene TRBD2, 6 bases. The V gene's germline CDR1 is MDHEN and CDR2 SYDVKM. V dropped 6 bases and J dropped 7 bases, with 16 bases sitting between them. There are 14 residues in the CDR3. Drawing the rest from reference TRBV28 and TRBJ2-1, the complete variable domain is DVKVTQSSRYLVKRTGEKVFLECVQDMDHENMFWYRQDPGLGLRLIYFSYDVKMKEKGDIPEGYSVSREKKERFSLILESASTNQTSMYLCASSPGGIGNEQFFGPGTRLTVL.

The chain uses TRBV28 and TRBJ2-3; possible D gene TRBD2, 5 bases. The CDR3 is made up of 18 amino acids. CDR1 is MDHEN, CDR2 SYDVKM, per germline. The germline V and J ends were trimmed by 6 bases and 2 bases, with 24 bases remaining between them. This CDR3 reads CASSNRDLSRVVTDTQYF. The CDR3 nucleotides are TGTGCCAGCAGCAACCGCGACCTCTCGCGGGTGGTCACAGATACGCAGTATTTT.

J is TRBJ1-5 and V is TRBV2; no firm D call. Germline CDR1 SNHLY, CDR2 FYNNEI. The CDR3 covers 15 residues. V was pared by 8 bases and J by 2 bases, with 16 bases between. DNA of the CDR3: TGTGCCAGCCGGGGAGGGATTATTGGCAATCAGCCCCAGCATTTT. This encodes CASRGGIIGNQPQHF.